One sample yielded the 3 T cell receptor beta chains listed below, sequenced in a study of blood T cell repertoires in COVID-19. Using immunoSEQ multiplex PCR, the repertoire was profiled, and TCRdb retains in-frame clones only, with some absent. This sample carries 75,000 to 95,000 clones, about 85% of them seen once, and the ten largest clones take roughly 18%. Material for sequencing was peripheral blood. These receptors all come from a man older than 75 with active or convalescent COVID-19.

The rearrangement uses TRBV10-3 and TRBJ2-3, with TRBD1 as a possible D gene (6 bases). Trimming shortened V by 0 bases and J by 10 bases, and 11 bases separated the two germline ends. Germline loops: CDR1 ENHRY, CDR2 SYGVKD. The CDR3 spans 13 residues. This CDR3 is CAISESPRGAQYF. CDR3 DNA sequence: TGTGCCATCAGTGAGTCACCCAGGGGTGCGCAGTATTTT.

The rearrangement links TRBV18 to TRBJ1-5; 10 bases match TRBD1. Germline CDR1 KGHSH, CDR2 LQKENI. With V trimmed by 6 bases and J by 5 bases, 4 bases remained unmatched. The CDR3 runs 14 residues. The CDR3 protein is CASSQGTGDQPQHF. The DNA of the CDR3 is TGTGCCAGCTCCCAGGGGACAGGGGATCAGCCCCAGCATTTT. Looking up the rest from reference TRBV18 and TRBJ1-5 gives the full variable domain: NAGVMQNPRHLVRRRGQEARLRCSPMKGHSHVYWYRQLPEEGLKFMVYLQKENIIDESGMPKERFSAEFPKEGPSILRIQQVVRGDSAAYFCASSQGTGDQPQHFGDGTRLSIL.

The CDR3 DNA follows: TGTGCCAGCAACCGGAGGGGAGACACTGAAGCTTTCTTT. The encoded protein is CASNRRGDTEAFF. This chain uses TRBV6-5 with TRBJ1-1, with D possibly matching TRBD1 (5 bases). Germline CDR1 and CDR2: MNHEY and SVGAGI. V was trimmed by 7 bases and J by 3 bases, leaving 12 bases between them. The CDR3 consists of 13 residues.